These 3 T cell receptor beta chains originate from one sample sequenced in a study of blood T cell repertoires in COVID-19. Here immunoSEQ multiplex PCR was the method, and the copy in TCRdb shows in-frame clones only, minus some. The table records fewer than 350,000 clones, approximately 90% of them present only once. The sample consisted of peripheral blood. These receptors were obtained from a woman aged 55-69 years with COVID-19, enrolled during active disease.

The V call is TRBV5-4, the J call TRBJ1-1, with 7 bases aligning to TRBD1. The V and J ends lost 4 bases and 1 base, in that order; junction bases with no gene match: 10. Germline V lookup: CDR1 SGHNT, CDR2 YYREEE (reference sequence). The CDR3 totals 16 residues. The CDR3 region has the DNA TGTGCCAGCAGCCCAGGGGGTACAAGGACGAACACTGAAGCTTTCTTT. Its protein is CASSPGGTRTNTEAFF.

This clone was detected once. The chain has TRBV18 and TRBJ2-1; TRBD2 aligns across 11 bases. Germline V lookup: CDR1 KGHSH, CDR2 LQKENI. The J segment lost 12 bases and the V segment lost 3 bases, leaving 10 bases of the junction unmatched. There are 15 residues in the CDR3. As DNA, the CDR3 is TGTGCCAGCTCACCCTACGTAGCGGGGGGGCCGGGGCAGTTCTTC. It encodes CASSPYVAGGPGQFF.

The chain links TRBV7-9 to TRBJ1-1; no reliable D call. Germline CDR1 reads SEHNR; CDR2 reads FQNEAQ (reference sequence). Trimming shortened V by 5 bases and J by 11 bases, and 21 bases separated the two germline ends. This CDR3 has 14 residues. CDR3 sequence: CASSGSGLFLGAFF. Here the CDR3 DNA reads TGTGCCAGCAGCGGATCCGGACTGTTCCTTGGTGCTTTCTTT.